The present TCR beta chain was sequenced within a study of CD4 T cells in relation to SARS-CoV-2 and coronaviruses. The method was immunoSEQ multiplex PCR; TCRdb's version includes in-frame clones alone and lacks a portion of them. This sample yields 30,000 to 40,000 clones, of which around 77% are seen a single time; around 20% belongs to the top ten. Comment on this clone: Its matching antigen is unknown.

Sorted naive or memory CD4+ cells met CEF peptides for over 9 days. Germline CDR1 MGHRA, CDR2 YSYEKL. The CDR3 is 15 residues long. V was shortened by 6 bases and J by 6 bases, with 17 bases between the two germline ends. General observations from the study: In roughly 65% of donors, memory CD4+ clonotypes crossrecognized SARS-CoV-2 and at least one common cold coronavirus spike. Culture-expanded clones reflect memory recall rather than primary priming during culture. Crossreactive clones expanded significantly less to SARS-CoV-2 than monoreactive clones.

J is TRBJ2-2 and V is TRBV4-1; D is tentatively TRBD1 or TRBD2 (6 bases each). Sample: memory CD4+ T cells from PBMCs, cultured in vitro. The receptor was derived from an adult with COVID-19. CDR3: CASSLRDTVAGELFF. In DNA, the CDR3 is TGCGCCAGCAGTTTGCGGGACACCGTCGCCGGGGAGCTGTTTTTT.